The 21 T cell receptor beta chains below all came from one sample that was sequenced in a study of OX40 agonist ivuxolimab in advanced cancers. This table comes from immunoSEQ multiplex PCR, and its TCRdb copy is limited to in-frame clones, with some not included. The table lists about 44,000 clones, 75% to 90% of them singletons. Sequencing was performed on CD4+ or CD8+ T cells sorted from blood, taken in a trial of the OX40 agonist ivuxolimab. The receptors originated from an adult with an advanced solid tumor such as melanoma, head and neck, liver or kidney cancer.

This clone has more than one count but fewer than ten. This chain uses TRBV20-1 with TRBJ2-3, with D unresolved. Trimming stripped 3 bases from V and 5 bases from J, with 6 bases between. CDR1 is DFQATT, CDR2 SNEGSKA, per germline (reference sequence). The CDR3 has 11 residues. The chain's CDR3 is CSARVQDTQYF. CDR3 bases: TGCAGTGCTAGGGTGCAAGATACGCAGTATTTT.

The chain links TRBV19 to TRBJ2-7, with a weak D call TRBD1 (6 bases). Germline CDR1 LNHDA, CDR2 SQIVND (reference sequence). The length of the CDR3 is 13 residues. The V and J ends lost 5 bases and 4 bases respectively, with 12 bases between them. Here the CDR3 DNA reads TGTGCCAGTAGTGGATCGGACAGTTACGAGCAGTACTTC. Encoded protein: CASSGSDSYEQYF.

The chain links TRBV18 to TRBJ1-5, with a tentative D call TRBD1 (6 bases). V lost 3 bases to trimming and J lost 1 base, with 7 bases between them. Per germline, CDR1 KGHSH and CDR2 LQKENI. This CDR3 has 14 amino acids. The CDR3 nucleotides are TGTGCCAGCTCACCGGGACAAAGCAATCAGCCCCAGCATTTT. This translates into CASSPGQSNQPQHF.

The V call is TRBV7-2, the J call TRBJ2-7; 8 bases fit TRBD2. Per the germline V gene, CDR1 is SGHTA and CDR2 is FQGNSA. V trimming: 1 base; J trimming: 1 base; junction bases outside the gene matches: 3. CDR3 length: 15 amino acids. The CDR3 region has the DNA TGTGCCAGCAGCTTAGACGGGGGGGGTTCCTACGAGCAGTACTTC. It is translated as CASSLDGGGSYEQYF.

CDR3 residues: CASRTGTVRAFF. CDR3 coding DNA: TGTGCCAGCAGGACCGGGACGGTAAGAGCTTTCTTT. The chain recombines TRBV28 with TRBJ1-1; weak D call: TRBD1 (5 bases). CDR1 is MDHEN, CDR2 SYDVKM, per germline. With 6 bases removed from V and 10 bases from J, the gap between germline ends came to 15 bases. The CDR3 spans 12 residues.

This chain links TRBV2 with TRBJ2-7; D not certain. Germline V gene lookup returns CDR1 SNHLY and CDR2 FYNNEI. V lost 3 bases to trimming and J lost 5 bases, with 26 bases between them. CDR3 size: 18 residues. Here the CDR3 reads CASSEDPSTRATRHEQYF. The CDR3 region has the DNA TGTGCCAGCAGTGAGGATCCATCCACACGAGCTACGCGGCACGAGCAGTACTTC. The full variable domain, in which reference TRBV2 and TRBJ2-7 provide the parts outside the CDR3, is EPEVTQTPSHQVTQMGQEVILRCVPISNHLYFYWYRQILGQKVEFLVSFYNNEISEKSEIFDDQFSVERPDGSNFTLKIRSTKLEDSAMYFCASSEDPSTRATRHEQYFGPGTRLTVT.

V gene TRBV19 combines with J gene TRBJ2-3; 7 positions agree with TRBD2. The germline V gene encodes CDR1 LNHDA and CDR2 SQIVND (reference sequence). The CDR3 extends over 15 amino acids. The V and J ends lost 6 bases and 5 bases, in that order; junction bases with no gene match: 11. In nucleotides, the CDR3 is TGTGCCAGTAGCATCCTGCGCGGGGGTTTAGATACGCAGTATTTT. Amino acid sequence: CASSILRGGLDTQYF.

The V and J genes are TRBV4-1 and TRBJ2-3; D may be TRBD1 (6 bases). The germline V gene encodes CDR1 MGHRA and CDR2 YSYEKL. V was shortened by 4 bases and J by 2 bases, with 19 bases between the two germline ends. This CDR3 has 17 amino acids. The chain's CDR3 is CASSPPRDTWPTDTQYF. CDR3 sequence (DNA): TGCGCCAGCAGCCCGCCCAGGGACACTTGGCCCACAGATACGCAGTATTTT.

By share of the sample, this clone is medium-sized. The V gene is TRBV5-1, the J gene TRBJ2-2; D is unclear. Between the trimmed V and J ends, which lost 0 bases and 0 bases, there was a span of 6 bases. CDR3 length equals 15 residues. CDR1 is SGHRS, CDR2 YFSETQ, per germline. CDR3 sequence reads: CASSLDTPNTGELFF. For the CDR3, the DNA is TGCGCCAGCAGCTTGGACACGCCGAACACCGGGGAGCTGTTTTTT.

The chain carries TRBV9 and TRBJ1-1; 9 bases fit TRBD1. Germline CDR1 is SGDLS and CDR2 is YYNGEE. CDR3 size: 21 residues. Trimming took 4 bases from V and 2 from J; bases not matched to a gene: 24. The DNA of the CDR3 is TGTGCCAGCAGCCCCTCTCCGGGGACAGGGTCCAAAAACGGAGTTAACACTGAAGCTTTCTTT. Translated: CASSPSPGTGSKNGVNTEAFF.

This chain connects TRBV19 to TRBJ2-2; D ambiguous. This CDR3 is 14 amino acids long. Germline V gives CDR1 LNHDA, CDR2 SQIVND (reference sequence). Trimming stripped 3 bases from V and 7 bases from J, with 12 bases between. The CDR3 loop is CASSIAGYGGELFF. CDR3 bases: TGTGCCAGTAGTATCGCTGGATACGGCGGGGAGCTGTTTTTT.

The chain joins TRBV7-9 to TRBJ1-4, with D tentatively TRBD1 (6 bases). In germline, CDR1 is SEHNR, CDR2 FQNEAQ (reference sequence). The CDR3 is 14 amino acids. With 0 bases removed from V and 7 bases from J, the gap between germline ends came to 9 bases. The CDR3 loop reads CASSLAGTSEKLFF. In nucleotides, the CDR3 is TGTGCCAGCAGCTTAGCAGGGACATCTGAAAAACTGTTTTTT.

A single count supports this clone. V is TRBV7-9 and J is TRBJ2-5; D may correspond to TRBD1 or TRBD2 (5 bases each). There are 13 residues in the CDR3. Germline loops: CDR1 SEHNR, CDR2 FQNEAQ (reference sequence). V lost 6 bases and J 5 bases, leaving 13 bases between the germline ends. Written as DNA, the CDR3 is TGTGCCAGCAGTCTGGGGGTTGGGGAGACCCAGTACTTC. Residues: CASSLGVGETQYF. The full variable domain, its missing parts supplied by reference TRBV7-9 and TRBJ2-5, is DTGVSQNPRHKITKRGQNVTFRCDPISEHNRLYWYRQTLGQGPEFLTYFQNEAQLEKSRLLSDRFSAERPKGSFSTLEIQRTEQGDSAMYLCASSLGVGETQYFGPGTRLLVL.

The rearrangement uses TRBV10-3 and TRBJ2-7, with 9 nucleotides matching TRBD1. Germline CDR1 reads ENHRY; CDR2 reads SYGVKD. V was pared by 6 bases and J by 5 bases, with 8 bases of the junction left unmatched. The CDR3 totals 14 residues. This CDR3 is CAIRRGQGDNEQYF. The CDR3 DNA reads as TGTGCCATCAGGAGGGGACAGGGTGACAACGAGCAGTACTTC.

This clone was found once. This chain links TRBV5-1 with TRBJ2-3; 11 bases line up with TRBD2. The V gene end was trimmed by 0 bases and the J gene end by 3 bases; junction bases not matched to a gene: 9. The CDR3 covers 18 residues. CDR1 is SGHRS, CDR2 YFSETQ, per germline. CDR3 in DNA: TGCGCCAGCAGCTTGGGTTCTACTAGCGGGAGCCGGACAGATACGCAGTATTTT. Translated, it gives CASSLGSTSGSRTDTQYF. The whole variable domain, filled in from reference TRBV5-1 and TRBJ2-3, reads KAGVTQTPRYLIKTRGQQVTLSCSPISGHRSVSWYQQTPGQGLQFLFEYFSETQRNKGNFPGRFSGRQFSNSRSEMNVSTLELGDSALYLCASSLGSTSGSRTDTQYFGPGTRLTVL.

This sequence joins TRBV5-4 and TRBJ2-7; 7 bases match TRBD2. The CDR3 runs 14 residues. V was pared by 4 bases and J by 7 bases, with 11 bases of the junction left unmatched. CDR1 SGHNT and CDR2 YYREEE come from the germline V gene (reference sequence). The CDR3 protein is CASSEGLVGREQYF. The CDR3 DNA sequence: TGTGCCAGCAGCGAAGGACTAGTCGGTAGAGAGCAGTACTTC. Combining the CDR3 with reference TRBV5-4 and TRBJ2-7 gives the whole variable domain ETGVTQSPTHLIKTRGQQVTLRCSSQSGHNTVSWYQQALGQGPQFIFQYYREEENGRGNFPPRFSGLQFPNYSSELNVNALELDDSALYLCASSEGLVGREQYFGPGTRLTVT.

The chain uses TRBV6-6 and TRBJ2-7, with D possibly TRBD1 on 6 matching bases. V was trimmed by 2 bases and J by 4 bases, leaving 9 bases between them. This CDR3 spans 13 amino acids. CDR1 is MNHNY, CDR2 SVGAGI, per germline (reference sequence). The CDR3 DNA follows: TGTGCCAGCAGTTACCGCAGGGGTTACGAGCAGTACTTC. It yields the protein CASSYRRGYEQYF.

The chain is built from TRBV6-4 and TRBJ1-2; D gene uncertain. The germline CDR1 and CDR2 sequences are MRHNA and SNTAGT. There are 12 residues in the CDR3. Trimming stripped 5 bases from V and 8 bases from J, with 12 bases between. Here the CDR3 reads CASSYPTQGYTF. The CDR3 DNA reads as TGTGCCAGCAGTTACCCCACGCAGGGCTACACCTTC.

This rearrangement joins TRBV7-8 to TRBJ2-1; D uncertain. Germline CDR1 SGHVS, CDR2 FQNEAQ. The CDR3 is made up of 15 amino acids. Trimming took 5 bases from V and 0 from J, leaving 11 bases between them. The CDR3 region is CASSLSSSSYNEQFF. The CDR3 DNA reads TGTGCCAGCAGCCTATCGAGCAGCTCCTACAATGAGCAGTTCTTC.

This sequence joins TRBV4-1 and TRBJ1-1, with 10 bases matching TRBD1. The CDR3 has 18 amino acids. CDR1 is MGHRA, CDR2 YSYEKL, per germline. J lost 1 base, V lost 0 bases, and 8 bases had no gene match. The CDR3 sequence: CASSQEGDRGRGNTEAFF. The CDR3 coding sequence is TGCGCCAGCAGCCAAGAGGGAGACAGGGGGCGCGGGAACACTGAAGCTTTCTTT.

CDR3 protein: CASSLGTGYEQYF. CDR3 DNA: TGTGCCAGCAGCTTAGGGACAGGGTACGAGCAGTACTTC. This chain uses TRBV7-6 with TRBJ2-7, with 8 nucleotides matching TRBD1. Germline CDR1 reads SGHVS; CDR2 reads FNYEAQ. Germline trimming cut 1 base from V and 4 bases from J; bases unmatched to any gene: 0. The CDR3 is 13 amino acids. Full variable domain (outside the CDR3, taken from reference TRBV7-6 and TRBJ2-7): GAGVSQSPRYKVTKRGQDVALRCDPISGHVSLYWYRQALGQGPEFLTYFNYEAQQDKSGLPNDRFSAERPEGSISTLTIQRTEQRDSAMYRCASSLGTGYEQYFGPGTRLTVT.